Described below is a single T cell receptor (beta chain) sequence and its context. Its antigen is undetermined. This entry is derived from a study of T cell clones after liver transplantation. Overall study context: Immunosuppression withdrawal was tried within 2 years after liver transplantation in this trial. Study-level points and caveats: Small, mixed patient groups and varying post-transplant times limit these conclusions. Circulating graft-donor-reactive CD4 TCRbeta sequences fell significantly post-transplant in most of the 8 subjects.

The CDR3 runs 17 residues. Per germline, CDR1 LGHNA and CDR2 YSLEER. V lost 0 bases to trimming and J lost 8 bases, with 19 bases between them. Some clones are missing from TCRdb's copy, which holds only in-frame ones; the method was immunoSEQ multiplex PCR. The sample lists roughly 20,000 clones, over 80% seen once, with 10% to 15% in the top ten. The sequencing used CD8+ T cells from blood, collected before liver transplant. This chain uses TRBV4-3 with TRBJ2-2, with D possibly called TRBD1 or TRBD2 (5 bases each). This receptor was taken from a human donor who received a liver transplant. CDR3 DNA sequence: TGCGCCAGCAGCCAAGATAGGGTGGACAAGTGGGGGGGGGAGCTGTTTTTT. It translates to CASSQDRVDKWGGELFF.